This T cell receptor (beta chain) stems from a study of shared clonotypes between healthy human individuals. Study findings and constraints: The small donor group covered limited genetic and exposure diversity.

Points on this clone: Its cognate antigen is unknown.

HIV-negative, healthy adults without recent acute infections or vaccinations were the donors. The table came from immunoSEQ multiplex PCR; TCRdb's copy has only in-frame clones and leaves some out. The table shows approximately 2.5 million clones, with roughly 92% occurring only once. Sample: naive CD4+ T cells sorted from blood. Subset described: CD45RA+ positively selected. This sequence originates from a man aged 18 to 29 in good health.

The CDR3 here is CASSQAIIYNEQFF. For the CDR3, the DNA is TGTGCCAGCAGCCAAGCGATAATTTACAATGAGCAGTTCTTC. The gene calls are TRBV14 and TRBJ2-1; D is uncertain. The CDR3 has 14 residues. CDR1 SGHDN and CDR2 FVKESK come from the germline V gene. V lost 1 base and J lost 4, with 8 bases in between.